This T cell receptor beta chain was sequenced in a study of T cells expressing NK-cell markers. Overall study: Sorted CD3+CD56-NKG2C+, CD3+CD56+NKG2C- and CD3+CD56+NKG2C+ T cells were the source of the TCR beta repertoires.

TCRdb reprocessed the 5' RACE reads and keeps a single row for each CDR3 protein, giving no DNA. The sample totals about 540,000 distinct CDR3 sequences. The CDR3 is 18 amino acids. Germline CDR1 reads SGHVS; CDR2 reads FQNEAQ. General study points: Dominant NKG2C+ clonotype frequencies of roughly 1.0-7.5% of CD8+ T cells were measured in more than five donors. These same clonotypes (in a few donors) also led the CD3+CD56-NKG2C+ fraction.

As regards this clonotype: Antigen: not known.

This receptor was obtained from a man aged 18 to 30 in good health. The sample taken for sequencing was blood T cells: a sorted CD56 or NKG2C T cell subset, CD4+ or CD8+ T cells, or bulk PBMC T cells (not recorded which). This rearrangement joins TRBV7-8 to TRBJ2-1; TCRdb lists TRBD1, though no DNA is available to test this call. CDR3 loop: CASSFASVSTLVPNEQFF.